Sequencing of this TCR beta chain was carried out in a study of blood T cell repertoires in COVID-19. For the study at large: COVID-19 samples collected from the United States, Italy and Spain covered acute and convalescent phases. The cDNA or gDNA used as material had been derived from T cells, B-cell-depleted T cells, or PBMCs.

In Seattle, patients joined the study during active infection and were tracked longitudinally. There are 12 residues in the CDR3. Per germline, CDR1 ENHRY and CDR2 SYGVKD. The ends lost 8 bases at V and 4 bases at J; junction bases unmatched: 3. In the study's own analysis: Amplification with reference gene primers provided the estimates of nucleated cell counts. Measured with immunoSEQ multiplex PCR; TCRdb has only the in-frame clones, and not every one. The V and J calls and clone size were taken over from that table, and D and trimming were inferred from the DNA. Of about 190,000 clones in the sample, more than 75% were seen once.

The chain recombines TRBV10-3 with TRBJ2-7; 9 bases match TRBD2. The material sequenced was peripheral blood. The clonotype originates from a woman aged 60-75 years with COVID-19, enrolled during active disease. The CDR3 protein is CAIGTSSYEQYF. The DNA for the CDR3 is TGTGCCATCGGGACTAGCTCTTACGAGCAGTACTTC.